This T cell receptor beta chain was recorded in a study of spatial heterogeneity in lung cancer. Study background: Matched bulk RNA-seq yielded a T cell transcriptional module score. Counts of TCR transcripts in tumor regions correlated strongly with that score.

Unique molecular identifiers, one per molecule, were present on every TCR cDNA molecule. Each CDR3 protein is one row after TCRdb ran MiXCR on the 5' RACE reads. The table includes under 20,000 distinct CDR3 sequences, 6.2% detected once. Overall study results and limits: Sequencing reached an estimated coverage of tumor T cells that was only roughly 7% for alpha chains and approximately 12% for beta chains. Higher tumor mutation counts went along with higher counts of expanded intratumoral alpha and beta TCRs.

The V gene lost 1 base and the J gene lost 3 bases, with 13 bases spanning the gap. The CDR3 sequence is 15 residues long. Germline CDR1 reads MNHEY; CDR2 reads SVGAGI. Time point noted: sample taken at primary tumor resection. This clonotype was recorded at least ten times. No antigen is known for it. The chain links TRBV6-5 to TRBJ2-7; D might be TRBD2 (6 bases). Material: lung tumor tissue, obtained at surgery. The clonotype originates from a male donor with early-stage non-small cell lung cancer. DNA of the CDR3: TGTGCCAGCAGTTACTTGGGGACGGGGGACTACGAGCAGTACTTC. It codes for CASSYLGTGDYEQYF.